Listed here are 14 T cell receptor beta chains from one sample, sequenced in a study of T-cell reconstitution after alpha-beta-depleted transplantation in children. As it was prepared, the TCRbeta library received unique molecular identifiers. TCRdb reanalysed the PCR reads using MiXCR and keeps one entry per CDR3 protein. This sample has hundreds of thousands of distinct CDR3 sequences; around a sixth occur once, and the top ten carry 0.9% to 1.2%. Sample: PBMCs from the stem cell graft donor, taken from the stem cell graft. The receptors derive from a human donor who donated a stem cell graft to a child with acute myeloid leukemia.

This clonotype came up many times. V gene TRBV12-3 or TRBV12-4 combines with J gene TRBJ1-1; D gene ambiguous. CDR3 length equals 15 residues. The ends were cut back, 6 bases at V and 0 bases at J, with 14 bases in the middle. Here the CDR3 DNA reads TGTGCCAGCAGCCTTTCCGGTGCCTTGAACACTGAAGCTTTCTTT. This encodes CASSLSGALNTEAFF.

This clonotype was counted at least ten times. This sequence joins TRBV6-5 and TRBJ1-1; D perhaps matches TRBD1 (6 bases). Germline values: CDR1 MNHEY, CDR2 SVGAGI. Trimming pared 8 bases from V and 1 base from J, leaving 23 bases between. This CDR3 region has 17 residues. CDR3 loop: CASRQAPTGTENTEAFF. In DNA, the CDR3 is TGTGCCAGCCGCCAAGCCCCTACAGGGACGGAGAACACTGAAGCTTTCTTT.

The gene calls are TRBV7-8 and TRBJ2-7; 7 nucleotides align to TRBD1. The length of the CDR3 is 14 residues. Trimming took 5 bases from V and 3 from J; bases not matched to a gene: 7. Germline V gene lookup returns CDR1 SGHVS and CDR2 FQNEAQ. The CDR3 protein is CASSVGQILYEQYF. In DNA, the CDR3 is TGTGCCAGCAGCGTGGGACAGATCCTCTACGAGCAGTACTTC. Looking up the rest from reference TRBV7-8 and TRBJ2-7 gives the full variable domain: GAGVSQSPRYKVAKRGQDVALRCDPISGHVSLFWYQQALGQGPEFLTYFQNEAQLDKSGLPSDRFFAERPEGSVSTLKIQRTQQEDSAVYLCASSVGQILYEQYFGPGTRLTVT.

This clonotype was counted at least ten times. The CDR3 nucleotides read TGCAGCGTTGCGGAAGGGAATAATTCACCCCTCCACTTT. Its protein is CSVAEGNNSPLHF. The chain carries TRBV29-1 and TRBJ1-6; no clear D. CDR1 SQVTM and CDR2 ANQGSEA come from the germline V gene. The CDR3 is 13 residues long. V was shortened by 4 bases and J by 5 bases, with 9 bases between the two germline ends. Variable domain in full (rest from reference TRBV29-1 and TRBJ1-6): SAVISQKPSRDICQRGTSLTIQCQVDSQVTMMFWYRQQPGQSLTLIATANQGSEATYESGFVIDKFPISRPNLTFSTLTVSNMSPEDSSIYLCSVAEGNNSPLHFGNGTRLTVT.

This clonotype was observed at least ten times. The CDR3 spells CSARTKGEQYV. CDR3 in DNA: TGCAGTGCTAGAACGAAAGGGGAGCAGTACGTC. This chain uses TRBV20-1 with TRBJ2-7; no firm D call. The CDR3 is made up of 11 amino acids. Trimming removed 2 bases from V and 7 bases from J, with 9 bases in between. Germline lookup yields CDR1 DFQATT and CDR2 SNEGSKA (reference sequence).

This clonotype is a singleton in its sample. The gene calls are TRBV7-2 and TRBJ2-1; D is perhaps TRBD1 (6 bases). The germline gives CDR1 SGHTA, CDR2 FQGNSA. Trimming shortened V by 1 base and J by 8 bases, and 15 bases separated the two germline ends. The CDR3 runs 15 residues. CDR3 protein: CASSLGGHRNYEQFF. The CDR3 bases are TGTGCCAGCAGCTTAGGGGGACATCGGAATTATGAGCAGTTCTTC.

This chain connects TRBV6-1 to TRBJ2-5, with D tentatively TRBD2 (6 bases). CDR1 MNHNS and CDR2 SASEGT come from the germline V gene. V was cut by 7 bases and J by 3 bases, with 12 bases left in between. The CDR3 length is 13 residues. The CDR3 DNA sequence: TGTGCCAGCACCCTTAGCGGAAAAGAGACCCAGTACTTC. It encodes CASTLSGKETQYF.

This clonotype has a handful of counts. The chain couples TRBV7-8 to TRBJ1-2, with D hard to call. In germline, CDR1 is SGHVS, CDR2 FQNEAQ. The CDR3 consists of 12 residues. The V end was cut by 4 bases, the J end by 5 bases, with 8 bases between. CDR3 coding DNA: TGTGCCAGCAGCTCCCTGACATATGGCTACACCTTC. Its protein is CASSSLTYGYTF.

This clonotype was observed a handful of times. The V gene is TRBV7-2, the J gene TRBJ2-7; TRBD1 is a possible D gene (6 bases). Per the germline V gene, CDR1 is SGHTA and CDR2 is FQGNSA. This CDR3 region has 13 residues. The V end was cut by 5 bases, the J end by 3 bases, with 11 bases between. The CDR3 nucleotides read TGTGCCAGCAGCGTGGGACAAGTCTACGAGCAGTACGTC. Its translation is CASSVGQVYEQYV.

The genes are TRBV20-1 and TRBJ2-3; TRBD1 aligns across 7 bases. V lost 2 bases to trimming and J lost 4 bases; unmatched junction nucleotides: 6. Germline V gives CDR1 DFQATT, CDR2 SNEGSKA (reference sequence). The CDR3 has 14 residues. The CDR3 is CSARPGGWADTQYF. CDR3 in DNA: TGCAGTGCTAGACCAGGGGGTTGGGCAGATACGCAGTATTTT.

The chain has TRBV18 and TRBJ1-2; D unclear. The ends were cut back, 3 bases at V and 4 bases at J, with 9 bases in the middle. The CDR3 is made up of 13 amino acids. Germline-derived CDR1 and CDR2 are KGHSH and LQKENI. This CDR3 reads CASSPELVYGYTF. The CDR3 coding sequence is TGTGCCAGCTCACCCGAACTCGTCTATGGCTACACCTTC.

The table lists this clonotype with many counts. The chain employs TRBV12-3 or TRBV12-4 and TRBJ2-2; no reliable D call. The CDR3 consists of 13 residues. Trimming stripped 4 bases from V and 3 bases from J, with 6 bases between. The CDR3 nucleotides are TGTGCCAGCAGTTCCTACGACACCGGGGAGCTGTTTTTT. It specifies CASSSYDTGELFF.

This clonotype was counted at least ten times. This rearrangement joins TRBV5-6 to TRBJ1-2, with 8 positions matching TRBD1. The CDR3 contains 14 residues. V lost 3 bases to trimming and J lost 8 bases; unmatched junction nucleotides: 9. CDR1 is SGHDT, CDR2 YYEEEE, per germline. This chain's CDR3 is CASSSLWTGRGYTF. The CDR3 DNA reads TGTGCCAGCAGCTCGCTATGGACAGGGCGAGGCTACACCTTC. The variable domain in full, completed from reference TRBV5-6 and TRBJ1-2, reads DAGVTQSPTHLIKTRGQQVTLRCSPKSGHDTVSWYQQALGQGPQFIFQYYEEEERQRGNFPDRFSGHQFPNYSSELNVNALLLGDSALYLCASSSLWTGRGYTFGSGTRLTVV.

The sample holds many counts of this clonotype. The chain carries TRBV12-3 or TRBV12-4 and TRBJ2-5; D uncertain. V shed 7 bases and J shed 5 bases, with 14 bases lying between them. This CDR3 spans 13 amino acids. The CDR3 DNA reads TGTGCCAGCACCAGCCCCGAAGGGGAGACCCAGTACTTC. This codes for CASTSPEGETQYF.